This TCR beta chain was observed in a study of cytomegalovirus exposure and HLA in healthy donors. CDR1 is SQVTM, CDR2 ANQGSEA, per germline. The V and J ends lost 3 bases and 4 bases respectively, with 9 bases between them. The CDR3 sequence is 12 residues long. Clones were read by immunoSEQ multiplex PCR, and TCRdb kept only the in-frame ones, dropping some. The sample has hundreds of thousands of clones, roughly 87% seen once. This sequence was found in a woman in her twenties or thirties in good health and CMV-seronegative. The chain combines TRBV29-1 with TRBJ1-1; weak D call: TRBD1 (5 bases). Source material: PBMCs. CDR3 residues: CSVDPGPTEAFF. CDR3 coding DNA: TGCAGCGTTGACCCGGGACCCACTGAAGCTTTCTTT.